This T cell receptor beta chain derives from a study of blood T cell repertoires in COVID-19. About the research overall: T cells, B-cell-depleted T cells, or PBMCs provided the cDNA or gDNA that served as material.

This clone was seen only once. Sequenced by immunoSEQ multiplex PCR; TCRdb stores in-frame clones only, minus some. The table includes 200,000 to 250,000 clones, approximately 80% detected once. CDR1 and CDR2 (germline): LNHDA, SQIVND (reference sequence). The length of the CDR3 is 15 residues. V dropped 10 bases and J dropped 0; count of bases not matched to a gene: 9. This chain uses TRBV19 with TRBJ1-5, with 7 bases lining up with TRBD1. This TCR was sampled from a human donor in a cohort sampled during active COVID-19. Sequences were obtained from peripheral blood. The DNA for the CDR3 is TGTGCCACTCGGGACAGCTTTTATAGCAATCAGCCCCAGCATTTT. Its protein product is CATRDSFYSNQPQHF.